This entry lists 16 T cell receptor beta chains sequenced from one sample in a study of blood T cells in healthy people across ages. Alongside a J-beta primer mix, a sample-barcoded 5' primer served in a second PCR lasting roughly 7 to 12 cycles. TCRdb re-derived calls from the 5' RACE reads in MiXCR, one entry per CDR3 protein. The table has 1.5 million to 2 million distinct CDR3 sequences, roughly 28% seen once. Material: blood. These receptors were collected from a woman between 25 and 40 years old in good health.

Many counts were recorded for this clonotype. The chain recombines TRBV7-9 with TRBJ2-1, with a tentative D call TRBD2 (7 bases). V was shortened by 4 bases and J by 4 bases, with 14 bases between the two germline ends. This CDR3 comprises 15 residues. Germline assignment: CDR1 SEHNR and CDR2 FQNEAQ (reference sequence). CDR3 bases: TGTGCCAGCAGCTCAGGGGCGGGAGTGTACAATGAGCAGTTCTTC. It translates to CASSSGAGVYNEQFF.

The chain couples TRBV7-8 to TRBJ2-1, with D perhaps matching TRBD2 (6 bases). The V end lost 5 bases, the J end lost 13 bases, and 15 bases lay between the germline ends. The V gene's germline CDR1 is SGHVS and CDR2 FQNEAQ. The CDR3 is 12 amino acids. The CDR3 is CASSPTRGTQFF. The CDR3 DNA sequence: TGTGCCAGCAGCCCAACCCGGGGGACCCAGTTCTTC.

As for this clonotype: This clone may be a read error of a much larger clone one base away. This sequence joins TRBV7-2 and TRBJ2-1; 10 positions agree with TRBD1. The CDR3 consists of 14 residues. CDR1 and CDR2 (germline): SGHTA, FQGNSA. The CDR3 DNA follows: TGTGCCAACAGCAAGGGACAGGGGTTCAATGAGCAGTTCTTC. Residues: CANSKGQGFNEQFF.

A word on this clonotype: The final CDR3 position lacks the conserved phenylalanine or tryptophan, pointing to a likely read error. No DNA is shown, since the ends of the CDR3 on it are uncertain; the CDR3 is the one TCRdb lists. V and J are TRBV20-1 and TRBJ1-6; TRBD1 was called by the table and not checked on the DNA. Ends included, the CDR3 has 10 residues. Germline loops: CDR1 DFQATT, CDR2 SNEGSKA (reference sequence). Here the CDR3 reads CSAQGSPEQV.

This clonotype came up a few times. The CDR3 sequence: CASRGTGDHGYTF. CDR3 nucleotides: TGTGCCAGCAGAGGGACAGGGGATCATGGCTACACCTTC. The chain carries TRBV2 and TRBJ1-2; 10 positions match TRBD1. Losses at the gene ends were 6 bases for V and 6 bases for J; bases not matched to a gene: 4. Germline V gene data show CDR1 as SNHLY and CDR2 as FYNNEI. The CDR3 consists of 13 residues. Drawing the rest from reference TRBV2 and TRBJ1-2, the complete variable domain is EPEVTQTPSHQVTQMGQEVILRCVPISNHLYFYWYRQILGQKVEFLVSFYNNEISEKSEIFDDQFSVERPDGSNFTLKIRSTKLEDSAMYFCASRGTGDHGYTFGSGTRLTVV.

The CDR3 sequence is CASSLFGTGENEQFF. The CDR3 coding sequence is TGCGCCAGCAGCTTATTCGGGACAGGGGAGAATGAGCAGTTCTTC. The chain joins TRBV5-1 to TRBJ2-1, with 10 positions matching TRBD1. Per germline, CDR1 SGHRS and CDR2 YFSETQ. This CDR3 spans 15 amino acids. V trimming: 2 bases; J trimming: 7 bases; junction bases outside the gene matches: 6.

This clonotype was counted a few times. The chain recombines TRBV12-3 or TRBV12-4 with TRBJ2-7; 12 bases line up with TRBD1. The junction had 9 bases not matched to a gene; V was cut back by 5 bases and J by 7 bases. This CDR3 is 15 amino acids long. DNA of the CDR3: TGTGCCAGCAGTGCCGGGACAGGGGGCTCGTGGGAGCAGTACTTC. Its protein is CASSAGTGGSWEQYF.

Regarding this clonotype: A single base separates this from a much larger clone, so it may be a read error. The rearrangement links TRBV10-2 to TRBJ2-4; no firm D call. The ends were cut back, 3 bases at V and 5 bases at J, with 8 bases in the middle. Germline assignment: CDR1 WSHSY and CDR2 SAAADI. CDR3 length equals 13 residues. DNA for the CDR3: TGCGCCAGCAGTGACCAGACTGAAAACATTCAGTACTTC. It translates to CASSDQTENIQYF.

The chain is built from TRBV12-3 or TRBV12-4 and TRBJ2-6; unclear D gene. Trimming stripped 5 bases from V and 0 bases from J, with 11 bases between. This CDR3 has 16 amino acids. This CDR3 is CASSPMDGSGANVLTF. DNA for the CDR3: TGTGCCAGCAGTCCAATGGACGGCTCTGGGGCCAACGTCCTGACTTTC.

There are a few counts of this clonotype. V usage is TRBV30 and J usage is TRBJ1-2; D is undetermined. Trimming cost V 1 base and J 8 bases, with 8 bases left between them. Germline lookup yields CDR1 GTSNPN and CDR2 SVGIG (reference sequence). The CDR3 covers 11 residues. CDR3 in DNA: TGTGCCTGGAGTGGGCCTTCGGGCTACACCTTC. It yields the protein CAWSGPSGYTF.

This clonotype was seen only a few times. This chain uses TRBV7-9 with TRBJ1-1, with unresolved D. Germline lookup yields CDR1 SEHNR and CDR2 FQNEAQ (reference sequence). CDR3 length: 11 amino acids. Trimming took 6 bases from V and 7 from J, leaving 9 bases between them. CDR3 sequence reads: CASSLPGEAFF. In DNA, the CDR3 is TGTGCCAGCAGTTTGCCCGGTGAAGCTTTCTTT.

This clonotype was seen only once. The chain employs TRBV7-9 and TRBJ2-1; 9 bases map to TRBD2. CDR1 SEHNR and CDR2 FQNEAQ come from the germline V gene (reference sequence). This CDR3 region has 15 residues. V gave up 0 bases and J gave up 14 bases; unmatched junction bases: 11. As DNA, the CDR3 is TGTGCCAGCAGCTTAGCGTCGGTAGCGGGGGCCAATAAGTTCTTC. This codes for CASSLASVAGANKFF.

This clonotype was counted only a few times. The chain is built from TRBV7-2 and TRBJ2-1; D possibly corresponds to TRBD1 (6 bases). The V and J ends lost 5 bases and 10 bases respectively, with 15 bases between them. The germline gives CDR1 SGHTA, CDR2 FQGNSA. This CDR3 is 13 amino acids long. CDR3 sequence: CASSLGQTGEQFF. The DNA of the CDR3 is TGTGCCAGCAGCCTGGGACAAACGGGGGAGCAGTTCTTC.

This chain uses TRBV20-1 with TRBJ1-5; TRBD1 is a possible D gene (5 bases). Trimming removed 3 bases at V and 2 bases at J, with 14 bases between. Germline lookup yields CDR1 DFQATT and CDR2 SNEGSKA (reference sequence). CDR3 size: 15 residues. The CDR3 bases are TGCAGTGCTAGGCCTCAAGGGGTACGCAATCAGCCCCAGCATTTT. This encodes CSARPQGVRNQPQHF.

The sample holds a few counts of this clonotype. J is TRBJ2-1 and V is TRBV7-6; D is unclear. Trimming took 5 bases from V and 1 from J, leaving 6 bases between them. CDR1 SGHVS and CDR2 FNYEAQ come from the germline V gene. The CDR3 loop spans 13 amino acids. DNA for the CDR3: TGTGCCAGCAGCCATGATTCCTACAATGAGCAGTTCTTC. Its translation: CASSHDSYNEQFF.

The rearrangement uses TRBV28 and TRBJ2-1; no definite D call. CDR3 length: 13 residues. Trimming cost V 8 bases and J 0 bases, with 8 bases left between them. From germline, CDR1 is MDHEN and CDR2 SYDVKM. The CDR3 region is CASRLLSYNEQFF. CDR3 nucleotide sequence: TGTGCCAGCCGGCTCCTCTCCTACAATGAGCAGTTCTTC.